These T cell receptor beta chains were read from a single sample in a study of cytomegalovirus exposure and HLA in healthy donors. Method: immunoSEQ multiplex PCR; TCRdb's copy keeps in-frame clones and lacks some. The sample carries around 150,000 clones, around four fifths recorded once. The sample was PBMCs. The receptors originated from a man aged 30 to 45 in good health and CMV-seronegative. Both conserved end residues are part of each CDR3. A D gene is named only where the DNA matches it firmly. Size is omitted from some rows. Given values are once, few, many or a class for expanded clones.

clone size	D gene	V gene	J gene	CDR3 DNA	CDR3 protein
.	.	TRBV28	TRBJ1-4	TGTGCCAGCATGACAGGTTCCCTTCAGGAAAAACTGTTTTTT	CASMTGSLQEKLFF
.	.	TRBV30	TRBJ1-2	TGTGCCTGGGAAGGAGCCGGCGAGTGGTATGGCTACACCTTC	CAWEGAGEWYGYTF
.	.	TRBV28	TRBJ2-6	TGTGCCAGCAGTTTCAGACGGGTCCGGTCGGGGGCCAACGTCCTGACTTTC	CASSFRRVRSGANVLTF
.	TRBD1	TRBV6-5	TRBJ1-2	TGTGCCAGCAGTTACTCGACTGGGACAGCTAACTATGGCTACACCTTC	CASSYSTGTANYGYTF
.	.	TRBV5-1	TRBJ2-3	TGCGCCAGCAGCCCCAACCCGGGGGATACGCAGTATTTT	CASSPNPGDTQYF
.	TRBD1	TRBV15	TRBJ1-5	TGTGCCACCAGCGAGGAGGACAGGGCGGGCAATCAGCCCCAGCATTTT	CATSEEDRAGNQPQHF
.	.	TRBV28	TRBJ1-1	TGTGCCAGCAGTTTAGCGGGGCGCATTGAAACTGAAGCTTTCTTT	CASSLAGRIETEAFF
.	.	TRBV5-6	TRBJ1-2	TGTGCCAGCAGCCCACTAAACGCCCGGGATGGCTACACCTTC	CASSPLNARDGYTF
.	TRBD1	TRBV6-1	TRBJ1-2	TGTGCCAGCAGTGAAGCGGACAGGGCAGACTATGGCTACACCTTC	CASSEADRADYGYTF
.	.	TRBV9	TRBJ2-1	TGTGCCAGCAGCGGTACGGGATCATACAATGAGCAGTTCTTC	CASSGTGSYNEQFF
.	TRBD1	TRBV29-1	TRBJ1-2	TGCAGCGTTGATCCCGGTCAGGGGGTCTATGGCTACACCTTC	CSVDPGQGVYGYTF
.	.	TRBV28	TRBJ2-3	TGTGCCAGCAGCGAACAGGGACCCCGCACAGATACGCAGTATTTT	CASSEQGPRTDTQYF
few	TRBD1	TRBV5-1	TRBJ2-2	TGCGCCAGCAGCTCAGGACAGGGTCGATCAACCGGGGAGCTGTTTTTT	CASSSGQGRSTGELFF
.	.	TRBV6-5	TRBJ1-6	TGTGCCAGCAACAAGGACAGTTACTCACCCCTCCACTTT	CASNKDSYSPLHF
.	.	TRBV15	TRBJ1-5	TGTGCCACCAGCTCAGAGAGATTGGGATGGGGGGATCAGCCCCAGCATTTT	CATSSERLGWGDQPQHF
.	TRBD1	TRBV7-9	TRBJ2-7	TGTGCCAGCAGCTTATTACAGGGGGCGCGATACGAGCAGTACTTC	CASSLLQGARYEQYF
.	.	TRBV9	TRBJ2-7	TGTGCCAGCAGCGTTGACTTCAACTACGAGCAGTACTTC	CASSVDFNYEQYF
.	.	TRBV7-9	TRBJ2-5	TGTGCCAGCAGCTTAGTGGGGGGTGTGGAGACCCAGTACTTC	CASSLVGGVETQYF
few	TRBD1	TRBV7-9	TRBJ1-4	TGTGCCAGCAGCTCCTCGGACAGGGGTGTTGCTAATGAAAAACTGTTTTTT	CASSSSDRGVANEKLFF
.	TRBD2	TRBV19	TRBJ2-1	TGTGCCAGTAGCCTCGCTAGCGGGGGCTCCTACAATGAGCAGTTCTTC	CASSLASGGSYNEQFF
many	TRBD1	TRBV7-9	TRBJ2-3	TGTGCCAGCAGCTTTACAGGGGGCGCGGGAGATACGCAGTATTTT	CASSFTGGAGDTQYF
.	TRBD1	TRBV4-1	TRBJ2-5	TGCGCCAGCAGCCCTCAGGGGGTAGGGGAGACCCAGTACTTC	CASSPQGVGETQYF
.	.	TRBV19	TRBJ2-3	TGTGCCAGTAGCCAAGGACAGCAGGCGTCAGATACGCAGTATTTT	CASSQGQQASDTQYF
.	.	TRBV7-9	TRBJ1-1	TGTGCCAGCAGCTTATCGGGAGTTCGGGGCACTGAAGCTTTCTTT	CASSLSGVRGTEAFF
.	TRBD1	TRBV7-6	TRBJ2-7	TGTGCCAGCAGGTCAGGGGGTTCCTCCTACGAGCAGTACTTC	CASRSGGSSYEQYF
few	TRBD1	TRBV7-9	TRBJ2-7	TGTGCCAGCAGGGGACAGGGGGTTAGTGACGAGCAGTACTTC	CASRGQGVSDEQYF
.	.	TRBV6-5	TRBJ2-3	TGTGCCAGCAGTTACTCTCCAAGCACAGATACGCAGTATTTT	CASSYSPSTDTQYF